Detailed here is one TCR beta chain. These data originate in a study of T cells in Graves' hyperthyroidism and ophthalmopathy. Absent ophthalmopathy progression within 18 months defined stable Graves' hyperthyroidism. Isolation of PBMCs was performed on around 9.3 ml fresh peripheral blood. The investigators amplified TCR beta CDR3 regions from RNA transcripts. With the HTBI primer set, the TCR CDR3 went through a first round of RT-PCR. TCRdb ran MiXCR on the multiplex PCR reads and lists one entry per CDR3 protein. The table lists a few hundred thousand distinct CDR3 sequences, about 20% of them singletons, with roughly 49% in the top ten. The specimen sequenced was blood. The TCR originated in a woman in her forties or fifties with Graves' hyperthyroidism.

As DNA, the CDR3 is TGCAGCGTTGTTCTCGGGGACACAGATACGCAGTATTTT. Translated, it gives CSVVLGDTDTQYF. The V call is TRBV29-1, the J call TRBJ2-3; D may be TRBD2 (5 bases). Germline CDR1 and CDR2: SQVTM and ANQGSEA. Trimming shortened V by 4 bases and J by 2 bases, and 10 bases separated the two germline ends. CDR3 length: 13 amino acids.